Presented here are 14 T cell receptor beta chains from one specimen sequenced in a study of T cell repertoires in cytomegalovirus infection. These receptors have no known antigen. TCRdb fed the reads into MiXCR, producing one record per CDR3 protein. In the table there are about half a million distinct CDR3 sequences, 33% of which are singletons. The material sequenced was cultured PBMCs, taken from culture after CMV antigen stimulation. The receptors originated from a human donor in good health (CMV status not recorded). Some clones in this sample may be carry-over from other donors' samples.

This chain connects TRBV12-3 or TRBV12-4 to TRBJ1-5; D remains ambiguous. The CDR3 is made up of 13 amino acids. The V end lost 1 base, the J end lost 12 bases, and 13 bases lay between the germline ends. CDR3 in DNA: TGTGCCAGCAGTTTAGTGATTGGGGATTACCAGCATTTT. Translation: CASSLVIGDYQHF.

This clonotype was observed a single time. This chain links TRBV4-1 with TRBJ2-7; no definite D call. With 0 bases removed from V and 8 bases from J, the gap between germline ends came to 17 bases. Germline CDR1 and CDR2: MGHRA and YSYEKL. This CDR3 is built from 15 residues. The DNA for the CDR3 is TGCGCCAGCAGCCAAGATGTTGACTCTCCCCTAAAGCAGTACTTC. It encodes CASSQDVDSPLKQYF.

The chain couples TRBV7-6 to TRBJ2-1, with 13 nucleotides matching TRBD2. The CDR3 runs to 16 residues. The V gene's germline CDR1 is SGHVS and CDR2 FNYEAQ. Germline trimming cut 1 base from V and 9 bases from J; bases unmatched to any gene: 6. CDR3 sequence (DNA): TGTGCCAGCAGCTTAGGGACTAGCGGGAGTCAGGGTGAGCAGTTCTTC. Translating it yields CASSLGTSGSQGEQFF.

The V call is TRBV7-2, the J call TRBJ1-2; D is unresolved. Trimming stripped 3 bases from V and 1 base from J, with 9 bases between. The germline gives CDR1 SGHTA, CDR2 FQGNSA. This CDR3 has 14 residues. CDR3 protein: CASSFTVDNYGYTF. In DNA, the CDR3 is TGTGCCAGCAGCTTCACAGTAGATAACTATGGCTACACCTTC.

The CDR3 loop is CASSPLEGAETQYF. CDR3 nucleotides: TGTGCCAGCAGTCCTCTCGAGGGAGCAGAGACCCAGTACTTC. V usage is TRBV2 and J usage is TRBJ2-5, with D tentatively TRBD2 (5 bases). Per the germline V gene, CDR1 is SNHLY and CDR2 is FYNNEI. This CDR3 contains 14 residues. V was trimmed by 5 bases and J by 4 bases, leaving 14 bases between them.

This clonotype was picked up many times. This chain uses TRBV7-2 with TRBJ1-2, with TRBD1 matching 8 bases. This CDR3 is built from 15 residues. V dropped 3 bases and J dropped 8; count of bases not matched to a gene: 11. CDR1 and CDR2 from the germline V gene are SGHTA and FQGNSA. The CDR3 bases are TGTGCCAGCAGCTTCACGGGACAGGCCCCTAGGGGCTACACCTTC. It is translated as CASSFTGQAPRGYTF.

The V gene is TRBV7-2, the J gene TRBJ2-7, with a weak D call TRBD1 (5 bases). V dropped 3 bases and J dropped 3 bases, with 12 bases sitting between them. This CDR3 contains 14 residues. Germline loops: CDR1 SGHTA, CDR2 FQGNSA. The CDR3, as DNA: TGTGCCAGCAGCTTGAGACAGACTCTCTACGAGCAGTACTTC. Its translation is CASSLRQTLYEQYF.

The chain has TRBV7-2 and TRBJ2-7, with 10 bases that match TRBD2. The CDR3 consists of 17 residues. The ends lost 4 bases at V and 2 bases at J; junction bases unmatched: 11. Germline V gene sequence: CDR1 SGHTA, CDR2 FQGNSA. The CDR3 DNA reads as TGTGCCAGCAGCTCCTTTTCCTCCGGACTAGCGGCCTACGAGCAGTACTTC. It translates to CASSSFSSGLAAYEQYF.

In this sample, this clonotype turned up a few times. The CDR3: CASSSGLAEGHEQFF. The DNA for the CDR3 is TGTGCCAGCAGCTCGGGACTAGCGGAGGGTCATGAGCAGTTCTTC. V is TRBV5-4 and J is TRBJ2-1; TRBD2 matches 11 bases. CDR3 size: 15 residues. The ends lost 3 bases at V and 8 bases at J; junction bases unmatched: 7. The germline gives CDR1 SGHNT, CDR2 YYREEE (reference sequence).

The chain recombines TRBV7-2 with TRBJ2-3, with a possible D match to TRBD1 (6 bases). There are 16 residues in the CDR3. Germline V lookup: CDR1 SGHTA, CDR2 FQGNSA. The germline V and J ends were trimmed by 4 bases and 3 bases, with 17 bases remaining between them. The CDR3 loop reads CASSWGNRVRTDTQYF. CDR3 DNA sequence: TGTGCCAGCAGCTGGGGCAACAGGGTTAGAACAGATACGCAGTATTTT.

This clonotype was detected only a few times. This chain joins TRBV19 and TRBJ1-2; TRBD1 is a possible D gene (6 bases). The CDR3 runs 14 residues. Per the germline V gene, CDR1 is LNHDA and CDR2 is SQIVND (reference sequence). V lost 10 bases, J lost 0 bases, and 15 bases lay in between. The CDR3 nucleotides are TGTGCCACCGGGGGGGCAGTTTCTAACTATGGCTACACCTTC. Residues: CATGGAVSNYGYTF. The full variable domain, its missing parts supplied by reference TRBV19 and TRBJ1-2, is DGGITQSPKYLFRKEGQNVTLSCEQNLNHDAMYWYRQDPGQGLRLIYYSQIVNDFQKGDIAEGYSVSREKKESFPLTVTSAQKNPTAFYLCATGGAVSNYGYTFGSGTRLTVV.

The J gene is TRBJ2-1, the V gene TRBV20-1; TRBD2 agrees at 9 bases. There are 15 residues in the CDR3. Germline V gives CDR1 DFQATT, CDR2 SNEGSKA (reference sequence). V lost 1 base to trimming and J lost 6 bases; unmatched junction nucleotides: 7. CDR3 coding DNA: TGCAGTGCTAGAGTAGGAAGCGGGGGGCTCAATGAGCAGTTCTTC. Translation gives CSARVGSGGLNEQFF.

This clonotype was observed many times. V usage is TRBV7-2 and J usage is TRBJ2-5; 15 bases fit TRBD2. The CDR3 extends over 16 amino acids. Germline trimming cut 5 bases from V and 4 bases from J; bases unmatched to any gene: 5. Germline values: CDR1 SGHTA, CDR2 FQGNSA. The CDR3 is CASSLMGLAGGETQYF. The DNA for the CDR3 is TGTGCCAGCAGCCTAATGGGACTAGCGGGAGGAGAGACCCAGTACTTC.

This clonotype was recorded a few times. The CDR3 nucleotides are TGTGCCAGCAGCCAAGACAGGGCCCCTTCCTACGAGCAGTACGTC. Its translation: CASSQDRAPSYEQYV. The V call is TRBV11-3, the J call TRBJ2-7, with 7 bases that match TRBD1. J lost 1 base, V lost 5 bases, and 8 bases had no gene match. The germline CDR1 and CDR2 sequences are SGHNT and YENEEA. The CDR3 loop spans 15 amino acids.